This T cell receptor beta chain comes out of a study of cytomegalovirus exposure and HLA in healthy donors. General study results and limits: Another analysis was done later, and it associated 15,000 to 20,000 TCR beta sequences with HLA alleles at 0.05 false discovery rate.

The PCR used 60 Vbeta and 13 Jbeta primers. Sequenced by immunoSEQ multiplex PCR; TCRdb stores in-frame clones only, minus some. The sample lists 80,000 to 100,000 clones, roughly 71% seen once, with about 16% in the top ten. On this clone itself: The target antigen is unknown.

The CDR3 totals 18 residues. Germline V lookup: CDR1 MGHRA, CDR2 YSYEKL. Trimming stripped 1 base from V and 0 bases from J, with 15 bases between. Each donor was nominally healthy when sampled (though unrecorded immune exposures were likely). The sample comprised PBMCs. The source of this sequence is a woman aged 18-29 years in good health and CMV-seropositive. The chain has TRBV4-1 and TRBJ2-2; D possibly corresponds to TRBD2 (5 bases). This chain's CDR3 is CASSQVGGGYANTGELFF. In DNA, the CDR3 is TGCGCCAGCAGCCAAGTCGGAGGAGGCTACGCGAACACCGGGGAGCTGTTTTTT.